This T cell receptor (beta chain) is drawn from a study of vaccination and CD4 T cells after COVID-19. Study as a whole: The convalescents were made up of six males and four females, two of whom were Hispanic. It was a median about 99 days after diagnosis, with a range of 35 to 161, that post-COVID samples were drawn.

Details on this clonotype: Its matching antigen is unknown.

Germline values: CDR1 DFQATT, CDR2 SNEGSKA (reference sequence). Trimming cost V 2 bases and J 10 bases, with 13 bases left between them. The CDR3 covers 12 residues. In TCRdb, the PCR reads were re-called with MiXCR into one record per CDR3 protein. The sample lists roughly 20,000 distinct CDR3 sequences; approximately 60% were seen once. The study, taken as a whole, reports: Convalescent patients' median share of reactive clones seen only post-vaccination was around 84%.

This receptor was obtained from a human donor who had recovered from COVID-19. The chain employs TRBV20-1 and TRBJ2-3, with unresolved D. Here the sequenced sample was CD4+ T cells from blood, taken after SARS-CoV-2 vaccination. CDR3: CSARPTPSAQYF. The CDR3, as DNA: TGCAGTGCTAGACCGACCCCCAGCGCGCAGTATTTT.